This TCR beta chain was captured in a study of T cell repertoires in cytomegalovirus infection (dated by TCRdb to the late 2010s). Turning to the overall study: Alongside well-studied HLA-B-restricted epitopes, the peptide stimulations were aimed at recently identified HLA-C-restricted CMV epitopes, whose presentation resists viral immunomodulation. Donor HLA type was relevant to the analysis, as public TCR beta signatures indicated carriage of CMV infection together with the matching HLA type.

The table lists this clonotype with a few counts. Its antigen remains undetermined. The record has no base qualities; no much larger clone is one base away. Trimming costs V 4 bases and J 5 bases, and their ends lie 12 bases apart. For CDR1 and CDR2, the germline V gene lists SGHTA and FQGNSA. Reading from cysteine to phenylalanine, the CDR3 counts 13 amino acids. Of all the DNA, just the CDR3 is kept, 39 bases in frame from base 1. The investigation overall reported the following: In both this cohort and an independent roughly 350-donor cohort, the cumulative frequency of public TCR beta family members distinguished carriers of CMV infection plus the relevant HLA type. In the ex vivo response, HLA-C-restricted CMV-specific TCR beta clonotypes were dominant, and in two of eight donors the single most frequent clonotype came from this HLA-C-restricted group.

Data came from an Illumina HiSeq 1500. In-frame beta chains were kept once TCRdb had trimmed the public reads at Q25 with fastp and called clones with MiXCR. One record per CDR3 amino acid sequence lists the most common genes and DNA. This sample comprises roughly 160,000 distinct CDR3 sequences, less than 25% of them detected only once. The ten most abundant clones make up under 30% of the sample. In the paper's terms, the treatment or condition label means: in vitro stimulation with specific CMV peptide epitopes to enrich CMV-specific T cells. Specimen: CD8+ T cells from cultured PBMCs, collected from culture after CMV antigen stimulation. The V and J genes are TRBV7-2 and TRBJ2-7, with a weak D call of TRBD2 (6 bases match). The TCR originated in a human donor in good health (CMV status not recorded). Some clones in this sample may be carry-over from other donors' samples. The DNA sequence follows: TGTGCCAGCAGCTGGGAGGCAGCCGACGAGCAGTACTTC. Its protein reads: CASSWEAADEQYF. Reference TRBV7-2 and TRBJ2-7 proteins supply the regions before and after the CDR3; the full variable domain is: GAGVSQSPSNKVTEKGKDVELRCDPISGHTALYWYRQSLGQGLEFLIYFQGNSAPDKSGLPSDRFSAERTGGSVSTLTIQRTQQEDSAVYLCASSWEAADEQYFGPGTRLTVT.